The rows below give T cell receptor beta chains drawn from one sample of a study of shared clonotypes between healthy human individuals. Clones were read by immunoSEQ multiplex PCR, and TCRdb kept only the in-frame ones, dropping some. The data hold 950,000 to 1,100,000 clones, with around 74% observed a single time. Source material: memory CD4+ T cells sorted from blood. The receptors here all came from a man aged 18 to 30 in good health. The CDR3 runs from the conserved cysteine through the conserved F or W. D genes are given only for firm matches. Size values are once, few and many counts, or a class for expanded clones, and some rows have none.

J gene	D gene	clone size	V gene	CDR3 DNA	CDR3 protein
TRBJ2-7	NA	few	TRBV5-6	TGTGCCAGCAGGGCCGGGAACTACGAGCAGTACTTC	CASRAGNYEQYF
TRBJ2-3	TRBD2	NA	TRBV7-9	TGTGCCAGCAGCCCGGGACTAGCGGCAGATACGCAGTATTTT	CASSPGLAADTQYF
TRBJ2-3	TRBD2	NA	TRBV7-8	TGTGCCAGCAGCTTAGGGGGACTAGCGGGGCATGCAGATACGCAGTATTTT	CASSLGGLAGHADTQYF
TRBJ2-7	NA	NA	TRBV20-1	TGCAGTGCTCCGGGGGACTACGAGCAGTACTTC	CSAPGDYEQYF
TRBJ1-6	TRBD1	NA	TRBV7-9	TGTGCCAGCAGCCTCGGACAGGGGACCATGAGGTATAATTCACCCCTCCACTTT	CASSLGQGTMRYNSPLHF
TRBJ2-1	NA	NA	TRBV6-5	TGTGCCAGCAGTTACGGTGTTAGCGAACTAAAGCAGTTCTTC	CASSYGVSELKQFF
TRBJ2-5	NA	NA	TRBV9	TGTGCCAGCAGCGCAAGGGGGTCCCAAGAGACCCAGTACTTC	CASSARGSQETQYF
TRBJ1-5	NA	few	TRBV9	TGTGCCAGCAGCCCAGGGGACGTCGTTAATCAGCCCCAGCATTTT	CASSPGDVVNQPQHF
TRBJ2-7	TRBD2	NA	TRBV5-1	TGCGCCAGCAGCTTGGGACTAGCGGGAGTTAACGAGCAGTACTTC	CASSLGLAGVNEQYF
TRBJ2-3	TRBD2	few	TRBV4-2	TGTGCCAGCAGCCAAGGCGGGGGGGCGACAGATACGCAGTATTTT	CASSQGGGATDTQYF
TRBJ2-3	TRBD2	NA	TRBV6-1	TGTGCCAGCAGTGAGGGAGGGGCTACGCAGTATTTT	CASSEGGATQYF
TRBJ1-6	NA	NA	TRBV6-5	TGTGCCAGCAGTTACTCGAACCGTCCCCTCCACTTT	CASSYSNRPLHF
TRBJ2-2	NA	NA	TRBV7-7	TGTGCTAGCAGCTTGGGCCCCCTAAACACCGGGGAGCTGTTTTTT	CASSLGPLNTGELFF
TRBJ2-3	TRBD2	NA	TRBV27	TGTGCCAGCAGTTCCCCTCGCGGGACTAGCGGCACAGATACGCAGTATTTT	CASSSPRGTSGTDTQYF
TRBJ1-2	NA	NA	TRBV9	TGTGCCAGCAGCGTAGATACAGGGAGTATCTATGGCTACACCTTC	CASSVDTGSIYGYTF
TRBJ2-2	NA	few	TRBV7-9	TGTGCCAGCAGCTTACAACTGAACACCGGGGAGCTGTTTTTT	CASSLQLNTGELFF
TRBJ2-7	NA	NA	TRBV28	TGTACCTCCGGCACTTTGTACGAGCAGTACTTC	CTSGTLYEQYF
TRBJ2-7	NA	NA	TRBV19	TGTGCCAGTAGTATAAGAAACGAGCAGTACTTC	CASSIRNEQYF
TRBJ1-2	NA	NA	TRBV4-3	TGCGCCAGCAGCCAAGGCCACGGAGGGTTCTATGGCTACACCTTC	CASSQGHGGFYGYTF
TRBJ1-5	NA	NA	TRBV10-2	TGCGCCAGCAGTGAAGCCCGTCCAGGGACGCATAGCAATCAGCCCCAGCATTTT	CASSEARPGTHSNQPQHF
TRBJ1-1	TRBD1	NA	TRBV28	TGTGCCAGCAGGGGACAGGGTCGGGGCACTGAAGCTTTCTTT	CASRGQGRGTEAFF
TRBJ2-3	NA	NA	TRBV2	TGTGCCAGCAGCGTAGACATTTGGGGCCCAGATACGCAGTATTTT	CASSVDIWGPDTQYF